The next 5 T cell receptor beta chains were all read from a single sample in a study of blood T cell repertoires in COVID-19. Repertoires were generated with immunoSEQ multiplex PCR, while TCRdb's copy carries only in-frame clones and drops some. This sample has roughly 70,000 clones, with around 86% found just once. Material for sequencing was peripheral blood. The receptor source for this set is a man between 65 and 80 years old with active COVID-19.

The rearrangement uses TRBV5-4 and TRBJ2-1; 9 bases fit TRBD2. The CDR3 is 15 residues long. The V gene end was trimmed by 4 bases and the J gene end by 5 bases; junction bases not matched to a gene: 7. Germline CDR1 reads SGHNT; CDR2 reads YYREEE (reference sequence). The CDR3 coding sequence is TGTGCCAGCAGCCCGGGACTAGCTGGGAACAATGAGCAGTTCTTC. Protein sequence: CASSPGLAGNNEQFF.

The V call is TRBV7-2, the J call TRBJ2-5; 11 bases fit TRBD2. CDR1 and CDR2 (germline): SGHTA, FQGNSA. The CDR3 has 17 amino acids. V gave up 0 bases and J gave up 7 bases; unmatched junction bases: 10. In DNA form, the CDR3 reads TGTGCCAGCAGCTTAGCGCGGGTAGCGGGAGGGCCGGGGACCCAGTACTTC. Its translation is CASSLARVAGGPGTQYF.

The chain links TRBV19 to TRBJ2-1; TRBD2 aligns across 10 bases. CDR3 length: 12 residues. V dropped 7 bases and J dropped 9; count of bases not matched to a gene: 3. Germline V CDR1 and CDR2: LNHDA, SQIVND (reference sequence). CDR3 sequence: CASTGLAFEQFF. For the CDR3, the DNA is TGTGCCAGTACGGGACTAGCGTTTGAGCAGTTCTTC.

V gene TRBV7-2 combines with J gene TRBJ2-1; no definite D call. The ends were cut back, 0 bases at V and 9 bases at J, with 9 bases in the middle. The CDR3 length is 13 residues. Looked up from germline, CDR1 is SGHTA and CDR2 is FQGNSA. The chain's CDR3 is CASSLAATGEQFF. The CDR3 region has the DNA TGTGCCAGCAGCTTAGCCGCTACGGGTGAGCAGTTCTTC. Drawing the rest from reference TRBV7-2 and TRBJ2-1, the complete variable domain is GAGVSQSPSNKVTEKGKDVELRCDPISGHTALYWYRQSLGQGLEFLIYFQGNSAPDKSGLPSDRFSAERTGGSVSTLTIQRTQQEDSAVYLCASSLAATGEQFFGPGTRLTVL.

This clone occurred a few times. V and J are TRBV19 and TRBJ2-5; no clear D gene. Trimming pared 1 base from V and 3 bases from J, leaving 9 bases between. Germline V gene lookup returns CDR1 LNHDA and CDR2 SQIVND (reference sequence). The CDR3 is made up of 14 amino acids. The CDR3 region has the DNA TGTGCCAGTAGTATAGGGGTCCGGGAAGAGACCCAGTACTTC. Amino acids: CASSIGVREETQYF.